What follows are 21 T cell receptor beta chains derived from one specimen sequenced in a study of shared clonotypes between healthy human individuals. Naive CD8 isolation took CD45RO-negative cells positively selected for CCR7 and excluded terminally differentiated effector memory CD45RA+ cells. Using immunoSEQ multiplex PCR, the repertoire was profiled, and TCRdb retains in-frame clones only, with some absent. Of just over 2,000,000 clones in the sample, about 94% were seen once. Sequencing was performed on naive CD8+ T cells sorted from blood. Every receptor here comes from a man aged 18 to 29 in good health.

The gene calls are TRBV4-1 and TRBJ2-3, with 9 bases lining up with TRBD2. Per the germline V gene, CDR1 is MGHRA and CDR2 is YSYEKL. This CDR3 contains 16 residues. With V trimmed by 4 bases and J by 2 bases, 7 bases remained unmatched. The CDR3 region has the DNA TGCGCCAGCAGCCCTCGGACTAGCGTCCCCACAGATACGCAGTATTTT. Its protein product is CASSPRTSVPTDTQYF.

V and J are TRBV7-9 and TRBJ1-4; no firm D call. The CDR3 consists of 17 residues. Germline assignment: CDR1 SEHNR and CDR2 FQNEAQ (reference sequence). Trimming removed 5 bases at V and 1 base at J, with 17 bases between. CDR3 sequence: CASSGDGERVTNEKLFF. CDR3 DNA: TGTGCCAGCAGCGGCGACGGGGAGAGAGTAACTAATGAAAAACTGTTTTTT. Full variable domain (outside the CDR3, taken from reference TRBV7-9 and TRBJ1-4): DTGVSQNPRHKITKRGQNVTFRCDPISEHNRLYWYRQTLGQGPEFLTYFQNEAQLEKSRLLSDRFSAERPKGSFSTLEIQRTEQGDSAMYLCASSGDGERVTNEKLFFGSGTQLSVL.

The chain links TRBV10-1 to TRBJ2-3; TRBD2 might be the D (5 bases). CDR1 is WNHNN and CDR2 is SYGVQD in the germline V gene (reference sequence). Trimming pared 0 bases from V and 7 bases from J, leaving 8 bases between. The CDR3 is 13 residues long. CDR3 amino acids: CASSESPGNTQYF. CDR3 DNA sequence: TGCGCCAGCAGTGAGTCTCCCGGGAATACGCAGTATTTT.

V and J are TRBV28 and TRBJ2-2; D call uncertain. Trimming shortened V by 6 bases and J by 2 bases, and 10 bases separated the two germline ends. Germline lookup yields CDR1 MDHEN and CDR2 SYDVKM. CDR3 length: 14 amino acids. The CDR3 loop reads CASSLHGNTGELFF. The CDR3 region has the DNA TGTGCCAGCAGCCTCCATGGCAACACCGGGGAGCTGTTTTTT.

The CDR3 region is CASSLASEGVGYGYTF. The CDR3 DNA is TGTGCCAGCAGCTTGGCCTCAGAAGGGGTCGGCTATGGCTACACCTTC. This sequence joins TRBV5-8 and TRBJ1-2; TRBD1 might be the D (5 bases). The ends were cut back, 0 bases at V and 4 bases at J, with 16 bases in the middle. The CDR3 has 16 residues. Germline V gene data show CDR1 as SGHTS and CDR2 as YDEGEE.

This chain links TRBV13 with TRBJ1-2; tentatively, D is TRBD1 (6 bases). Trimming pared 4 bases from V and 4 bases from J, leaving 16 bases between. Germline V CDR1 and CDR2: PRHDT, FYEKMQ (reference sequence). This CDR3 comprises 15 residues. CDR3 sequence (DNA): TGTGCCAGCAGCTATAAAGGGGGTGTCATCTATGGCTACACCTTC. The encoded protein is CASSYKGGVIYGYTF.

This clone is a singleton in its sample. Here the CDR3 reads CASSVEGRGSNEQFF. The CDR3 DNA is TGTGCCAGCAGCGTAGAGGGCAGGGGATCGAATGAGCAGTTCTTC. This chain joins TRBV9 and TRBJ2-1, with D maybe TRBD1 (6 bases). The germline V gene has CDR1 SGDLS and CDR2 YYNGEE. The V and J ends lost 0 bases and 7 bases respectively, with 14 bases between them. The CDR3 is made up of 15 amino acids.

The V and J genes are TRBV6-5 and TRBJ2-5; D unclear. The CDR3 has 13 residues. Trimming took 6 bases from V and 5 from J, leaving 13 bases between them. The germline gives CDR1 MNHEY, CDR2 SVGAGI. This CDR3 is CASSNTQTETQYF. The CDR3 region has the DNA TGTGCCAGCAGCAACACCCAGACGGAGACCCAGTACTTC.

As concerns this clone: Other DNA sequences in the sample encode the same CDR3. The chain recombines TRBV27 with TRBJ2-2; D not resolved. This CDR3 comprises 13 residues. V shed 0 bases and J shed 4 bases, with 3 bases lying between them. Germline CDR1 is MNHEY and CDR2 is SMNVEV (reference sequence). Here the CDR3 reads CASSLSSTGELFF. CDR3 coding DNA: TGTGCCAGCAGTTTATCCTCCACCGGGGAGCTGTTTTTT.

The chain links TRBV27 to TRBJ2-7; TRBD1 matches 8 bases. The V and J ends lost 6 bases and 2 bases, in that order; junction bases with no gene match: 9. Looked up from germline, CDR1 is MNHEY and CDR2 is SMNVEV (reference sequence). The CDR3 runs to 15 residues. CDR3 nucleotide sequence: TGTGCCAGCAGGGGGGGCGGGACAGGTCCCTACGAGCAGTACTTC. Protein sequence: CASRGGGTGPYEQYF.

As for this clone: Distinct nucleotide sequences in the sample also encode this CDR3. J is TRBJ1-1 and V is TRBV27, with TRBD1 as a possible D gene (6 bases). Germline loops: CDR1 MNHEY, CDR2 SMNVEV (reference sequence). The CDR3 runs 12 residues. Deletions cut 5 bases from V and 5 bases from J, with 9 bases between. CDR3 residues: CASSTQGTEAFF. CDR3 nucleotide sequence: TGTGCCAGCAGTACGCAGGGGACTGAAGCTTTCTTT.

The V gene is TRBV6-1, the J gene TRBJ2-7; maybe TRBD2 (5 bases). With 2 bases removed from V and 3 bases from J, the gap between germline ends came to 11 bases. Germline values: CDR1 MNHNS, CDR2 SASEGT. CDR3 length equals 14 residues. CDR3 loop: CASSEWTLNYEQYF. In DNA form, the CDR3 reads TGTGCCAGCAGTGAATGGACTCTGAACTACGAGCAGTACTTC.

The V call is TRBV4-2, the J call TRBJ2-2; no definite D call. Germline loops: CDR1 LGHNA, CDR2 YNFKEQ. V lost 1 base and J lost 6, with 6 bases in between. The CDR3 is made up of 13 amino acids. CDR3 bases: TGTGCCAGCAGCCAAGTCGGAGCCGGGGAGCTGTTTTTT. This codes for CASSQVGAGELFF.

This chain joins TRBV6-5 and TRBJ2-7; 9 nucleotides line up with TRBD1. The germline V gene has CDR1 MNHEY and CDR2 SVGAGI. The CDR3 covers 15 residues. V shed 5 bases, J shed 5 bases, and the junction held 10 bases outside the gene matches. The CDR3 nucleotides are TGTGCCAGCAGTAATCCGGGACAGGGATCCAACGAGCAGTACTTC. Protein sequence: CASSNPGQGSNEQYF.

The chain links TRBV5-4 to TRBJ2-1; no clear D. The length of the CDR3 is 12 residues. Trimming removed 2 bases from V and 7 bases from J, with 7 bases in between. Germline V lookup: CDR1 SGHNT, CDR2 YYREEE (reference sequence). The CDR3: CASSFNFNEQFF. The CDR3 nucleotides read TGTGCCAGCAGCTTTAACTTTAATGAGCAGTTCTTC.

The CDR3 sequence: CATFDPRYEQYF. CDR3 nucleotide sequence: TGTGCTACATTCGACCCCCGGTACGAGCAGTACTTC. This chain connects TRBV6-5 to TRBJ2-7; D is unresolved. The CDR3 is made up of 12 amino acids. The germline V gene has CDR1 MNHEY and CDR2 SVGAGI.

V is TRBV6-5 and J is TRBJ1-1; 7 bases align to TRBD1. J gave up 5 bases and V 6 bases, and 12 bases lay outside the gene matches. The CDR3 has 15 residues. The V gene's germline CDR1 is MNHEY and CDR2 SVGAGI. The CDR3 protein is CASSSPRQGWTEAFF. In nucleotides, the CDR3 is TGTGCCAGCAGCTCTCCCCGACAGGGTTGGACTGAAGCTTTCTTT.

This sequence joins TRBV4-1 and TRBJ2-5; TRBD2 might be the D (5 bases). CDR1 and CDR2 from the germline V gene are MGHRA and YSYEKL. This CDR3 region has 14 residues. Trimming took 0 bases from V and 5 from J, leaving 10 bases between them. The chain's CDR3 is CASSQDGEWETQYF. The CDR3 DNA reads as TGCGCCAGCAGCCAAGATGGGGAGTGGGAGACCCAGTACTTC.

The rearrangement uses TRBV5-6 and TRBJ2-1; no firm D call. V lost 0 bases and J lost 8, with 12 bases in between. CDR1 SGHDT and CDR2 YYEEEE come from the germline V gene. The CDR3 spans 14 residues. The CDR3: CASSLVSRVDEQFF. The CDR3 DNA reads TGTGCCAGCAGCTTGGTGTCTAGGGTGGATGAGCAGTTCTTC.

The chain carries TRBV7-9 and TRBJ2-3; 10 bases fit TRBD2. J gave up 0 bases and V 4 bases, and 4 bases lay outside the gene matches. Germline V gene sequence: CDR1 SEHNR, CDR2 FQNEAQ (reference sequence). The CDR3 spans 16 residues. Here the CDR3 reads CASSWGTSASTDTQYF. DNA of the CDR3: TGTGCCAGCAGCTGGGGGACTAGCGCTAGCACAGATACGCAGTATTTT.

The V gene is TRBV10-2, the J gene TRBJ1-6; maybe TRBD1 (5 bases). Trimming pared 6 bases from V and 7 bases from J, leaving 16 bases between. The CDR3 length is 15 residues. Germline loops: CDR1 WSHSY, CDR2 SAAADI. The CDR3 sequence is CASRIGAASNSPLHF. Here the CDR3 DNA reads TGCGCCAGCAGAATCGGGGCCGCGTCGAATTCACCCCTCCACTTT.